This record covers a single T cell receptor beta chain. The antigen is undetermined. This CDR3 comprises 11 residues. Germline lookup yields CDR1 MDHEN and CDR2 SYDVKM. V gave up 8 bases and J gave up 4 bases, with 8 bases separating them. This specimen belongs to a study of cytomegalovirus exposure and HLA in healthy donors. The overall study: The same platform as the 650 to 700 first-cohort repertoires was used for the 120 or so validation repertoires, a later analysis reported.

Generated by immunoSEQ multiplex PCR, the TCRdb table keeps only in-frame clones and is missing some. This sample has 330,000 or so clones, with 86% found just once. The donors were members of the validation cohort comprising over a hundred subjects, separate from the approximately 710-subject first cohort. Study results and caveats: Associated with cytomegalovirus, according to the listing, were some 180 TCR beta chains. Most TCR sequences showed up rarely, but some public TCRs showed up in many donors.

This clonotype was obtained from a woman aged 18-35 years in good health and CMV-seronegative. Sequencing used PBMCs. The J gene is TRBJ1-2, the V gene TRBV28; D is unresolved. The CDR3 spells CASLEPYGYTF. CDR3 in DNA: TGTGCCAGCCTAGAACCCTATGGCTACACCTTC.